The 28 T cell receptor beta chains given below trace back to one sample, sequenced in a study of blood T cell repertoires in COVID-19. The repertoire was sequenced with immunoSEQ multiplex PCR; TCRdb's copy has only in-frame clones and lacks some. The data hold about 24,000 clones, with about 89% observed a single time. Input material: peripheral blood. The receptors were sampled from a woman between 65 and 79 years old with active COVID-19.

This sequence joins TRBV6-5 and TRBJ1-2, with D perhaps matching TRBD1 (6 bases). Germline V gene sequence: CDR1 MNHEY, CDR2 SVGAGI. The CDR3 extends over 14 amino acids. Deletions cut 5 bases from V and 0 bases from J, with 10 bases between. The CDR3 spells CASSPAGANYGYTF. Here the CDR3 DNA reads TGTGCCAGCAGTCCCGCAGGGGCTAACTATGGCTACACCTTC.

The chain employs TRBV28 and TRBJ1-2, with D uncertain. Germline CDR1 and CDR2: MDHEN and SYDVKM. V dropped 6 bases and J dropped 5 bases, with 19 bases sitting between them. CDR3 length equals 15 residues. CDR3 sequence reads: CASRGPADPPYGYTF. CDR3 DNA sequence: TGTGCCAGCAGGGGCCCGGCAGACCCGCCTTATGGCTACACCTTC.

The chain has TRBV19 and TRBJ2-5; 7 bases fit TRBD2. CDR1 and CDR2 (germline): LNHDA, SQIVND (reference sequence). There are 13 residues in the CDR3. V lost 8 bases to trimming and J lost 2 bases; unmatched junction nucleotides: 5. This CDR3 reads CASSTSEQETQYF. In nucleotides, the CDR3 is TGTGCCAGTTCCACTAGCGAACAAGAGACCCAGTACTTC. Based on the CDR3 plus reference TRBV19 and TRBJ2-5, the full variable domain is DGGITQSPKYLFRKEGQNVTLSCEQNLNHDAMYWYRQDPGQGLRLIYYSQIVNDFQKGDIAEGYSVSREKKESFPLTVTSAQKNPTAFYLCASSTSEQETQYFGPGTRLLVL.

This chain connects TRBV15 to TRBJ1-4, with D perhaps matching TRBD1 (5 bases). Trimming shortened V by 1 base and J by 8 bases, and 8 bases separated the two germline ends. Germline V gives CDR1 LNHNV, CDR2 YYDKDF (reference sequence). This CDR3 contains 13 residues. The CDR3 here is CATSRGKGEKLFF. CDR3 in DNA: TGTGCCACCAGCAGAGGGAAGGGGGAAAAACTGTTTTTT.

This chain joins TRBV12-5 and TRBJ2-3; 11 positions agree with TRBD2. Germline V gene data show CDR1 as LGHNT and CDR2 as FRNRAP. CDR3 size: 18 residues. J was trimmed by 2 bases and V by 1 base; bases with no gene match: 8. DNA of the CDR3: TGTGCTAGTGGTTTGGCCAGGCTAGCGGGGGGCGCCACAGATACGCAGTATTTT. This sequence encodes CASGLARLAGGATDTQYF.

The CDR3 region has the DNA TGTGCCAGCAGCTTTCAGGGCCACACAGATACGCAGTATTTT. It yields the protein CASSFQGHTDTQYF. The chain has TRBV7-2 and TRBJ2-3, with a weak D call TRBD1 (5 bases). V was clipped by 3 bases and J by 2 bases, with 9 bases between them. Germline assignment: CDR1 SGHTA and CDR2 FQGNSA. The CDR3 is made up of 14 amino acids.

This CDR3 reads CASRRTGSYEQYF. CDR3 sequence (DNA): TGTGCCAGCAGGAGGACAGGCTCCTACGAGCAGTACTTC. This chain joins TRBV6-5 and TRBJ2-7; TRBD1 matches 7 bases. V lost 6 bases and J lost 0; bases outside the gene matches: 2. Germline V CDR1 and CDR2: MNHEY, SVGAGI. CDR3 length equals 13 residues.

The gene calls are TRBV27 and TRBJ2-5; D unresolved. CDR1 and CDR2 from the germline V gene are MNHEY and SMNVEV (reference sequence). This CDR3 region has 15 residues. V dropped 6 bases and J dropped 5 bases, with 19 bases sitting between them. As DNA, the CDR3 is TGTGCCAGCAGACGCATGGGCAGTCCGATGGAGACCCAGTACTTC. Translation: CASRRMGSPMETQYF.

The chain employs TRBV19 and TRBJ1-3, with D tentatively TRBD1 (5 bases). V was trimmed by 7 bases and J by 4 bases, leaving 17 bases between them. The length of the CDR3 is 15 residues. Germline V gene sequence: CDR1 LNHDA, CDR2 SQIVND (reference sequence). CDR3 nucleotide sequence: TGTGCCAGTACCCTTGGGCAGGGAACCGGAAACACCATATATTTT. It encodes CASTLGQGTGNTIYF.

This chain uses TRBV7-2 with TRBJ2-2; 11 bases map to TRBD2. The V and J ends lost 5 bases and 1 base, in that order; junction bases with no gene match: 3. This CDR3 is built from 16 residues. Germline CDR1 reads SGHTA; CDR2 reads FQGNSA. CDR3 loop: CASSLGLAVNTGELFF. The CDR3, as DNA: TGTGCCAGCAGCCTGGGACTAGCGGTGAACACCGGGGAGCTGTTTTTT.

The rearrangement uses TRBV5-4 and TRBJ2-3; 10 bases line up with TRBD2. The CDR3 totals 16 residues. Trimming cost V 4 bases and J 0 bases; bases outside gene matches: 5. Germline-derived CDR1 and CDR2 are SGHNT and YYREEE (reference sequence). In nucleotides, the CDR3 is TGTGCCAGCAGCGCCCGGACTAGCGGCAGCACAGATACGCAGTATTTT. It encodes CASSARTSGSTDTQYF.

The V gene is TRBV5-1, the J gene TRBJ2-5, with D possibly being TRBD2 (5 bases). Germline CDR1 and CDR2: SGHRS and YFSETQ. This CDR3 is 13 amino acids long. V was shortened by 0 bases and J by 4 bases, with 7 bases between the two germline ends. The CDR3 region is CASSLGEPETQYF. As DNA, the CDR3 is TGCGCCAGCAGCTTGGGGGAGCCAGAGACCCAGTACTTC.

The rearrangement joins TRBV7-8 to TRBJ1-3; TRBD1 agrees at 7 bases. J gave up 0 bases and V 5 bases, and 7 bases lay outside the gene matches. Looked up from germline, CDR1 is SGHVS and CDR2 is FQNEAQ. This CDR3 has 16 residues. CDR3 sequence reads: CASSGTAYRSGNTIYF. The CDR3 DNA follows: TGTGCCAGCAGCGGGACAGCCTACCGCTCTGGAAACACCATATATTTT. The full variable domain, its missing parts supplied by reference TRBV7-8 and TRBJ1-3, is GAGVSQSPRYKVAKRGQDVALRCDPISGHVSLFWYQQALGQGPEFLTYFQNEAQLDKSGLPSDRFFAERPEGSVSTLKIQRTQQEDSAVYLCASSGTAYRSGNTIYFGEGSWLTVV.

The chain carries TRBV7-9 and TRBJ1-6; no firm D call. Trimming removed 5 bases at V and 7 bases at J, with 9 bases between. The germline CDR1 and CDR2 sequences are SEHNR and FQNEAQ (reference sequence). This CDR3 spans 13 amino acids. The CDR3 region is CASSPNENSPLHF. CDR3 nucleotide sequence: TGTGCCAGCAGCCCCAACGAGAATTCACCCCTCCACTTT.

V and J are TRBV5-1 and TRBJ2-1; perhaps TRBD2 as D (6 bases). The germline V and J ends were trimmed by 2 bases and 3 bases, with 12 bases remaining between them. The CDR3 has 15 residues. CDR1 and CDR2 (germline): SGHRS, YFSETQ. CDR3 in DNA: TGCGCCAGCAGCTTTGGCGGGGCTAACTACAATGAGCAGTTCTTC. Translated: CASSFGGANYNEQFF.

CDR3 bases: TGTGCCAGTGAAACAGGGAGGAACACTGAAGCTTTCTTT. Protein sequence: CASETGRNTEAFF. The chain recombines TRBV19 with TRBJ1-1, with D perhaps matching TRBD1 (6 bases). Trimming shortened V by 8 bases and J by 1 base, and 11 bases separated the two germline ends. The CDR3 sequence is 13 residues long. Germline V lookup: CDR1 LNHDA, CDR2 SQIVND (reference sequence).

This chain uses TRBV27 with TRBJ2-1; the match to TRBD1 covers 8 bases. From germline, CDR1 is MNHEY and CDR2 SMNVEV (reference sequence). This CDR3 has 15 amino acids. V lost 2 bases to trimming and J lost 7 bases; unmatched junction nucleotides: 7. The CDR3 coding sequence is TGTGCCAGCAGTTTAGGCGGGACAGGTAGGAATGAGCAGTTCTTC. Its protein product is CASSLGGTGRNEQFF.

DNA of the CDR3: TGTGCCAGCAGCCCAACTGGTGCTGAAGCTTTCTTT. Translation gives CASSPTGAEAFF. The gene calls are TRBV7-9 and TRBJ1-1; D gene unclear. Germline V gene sequence: CDR1 SEHNR, CDR2 FQNEAQ (reference sequence). V was shortened by 5 bases and J by 6 bases, with 10 bases between the two germline ends. The CDR3 is made up of 12 amino acids.

V usage is TRBV19 and J usage is TRBJ1-2, with unresolved D. Trimming removed 6 bases at V and 5 bases at J, with 25 bases between. The germline CDR1 and CDR2 sequences are LNHDA and SQIVND (reference sequence). This CDR3 region has 17 residues. The CDR3 DNA follows: TGTGCCAGTAGCGCCCAGGAGGATAGGAGAGGGAGGTATGGCTACACCTTC. It translates to CASSAQEDRRGRYGYTF.

This chain connects TRBV4-2 to TRBJ2-3; 9 positions match TRBD2. The CDR3 covers 16 residues. V trimming: 0 bases; J trimming: 3 bases; junction bases outside the gene matches: 4. Germline V gene lookup returns CDR1 LGHNA and CDR2 YNFKEQ. The CDR3 DNA is TGTGCCAGCAGCCAAGAAGGGCGGGGGGGAACAGATACGCAGTATTTT. The encoded protein is CASSQEGRGGTDTQYF.

The V and J genes are TRBV7-2 and TRBJ1-4, with 7 positions matching TRBD1. Germline V CDR1 and CDR2: SGHTA, FQGNSA. The CDR3 contains 15 residues. With V trimmed by 5 bases and J by 7 bases, 10 bases remained unmatched. CDR3 in DNA: TGTGCCAGCAGCCCCCTGGGTAGGGGGCTTGAAAAACTGTTTTTT. The encoded protein is CASSPLGRGLEKLFF.

V and J are TRBV5-1 and TRBJ2-2; TRBD2 aligns across 7 bases. CDR3 size: 15 residues. CDR1 is SGHRS, CDR2 YFSETQ, per germline. The V gene end was trimmed by 5 bases and the J gene end by 4 bases; junction bases not matched to a gene: 8. This CDR3 is CASRESGVATGELFF. DNA for the CDR3: TGCGCCAGCAGAGAGAGCGGGGTTGCCACCGGGGAGCTGTTTTTT.

The V gene is TRBV6-1, the J gene TRBJ1-3, with D hard to call. The ends were cut back, 3 bases at V and 1 base at J, with 22 bases in the middle. CDR1 MNHNS and CDR2 SASEGT come from the germline V gene. The CDR3 is made up of 19 amino acids. CDR3 region: CASSDPLTMGGLSGNTIYF. The CDR3 DNA is TGTGCCAGCAGTGATCCCCTCACAATGGGAGGTCTTTCTGGAAACACCATATATTTT.

The chain uses TRBV6-1 and TRBJ1-5; no reliable D call. CDR3 size: 13 residues. The V gene's germline CDR1 is MNHNS and CDR2 SASEGT. V shed 2 bases and J shed 4 bases, with 6 bases lying between them. This CDR3 reads CASSEQVNQPQHF. The CDR3, as DNA: TGTGCCAGCAGTGAACAGGTAAATCAGCCCCAGCATTTT.

The chain combines TRBV18 with TRBJ2-7, with 7 bases matching TRBD2. J lost 4 bases, V lost 1 base, and 13 bases had no gene match. The CDR3 sequence is 17 residues long. The V gene's germline CDR1 is KGHSH and CDR2 LQKENI. The CDR3 DNA sequence: TGTGCCAGCTCACCACTAGCGGGTTACAGCGACCGATACGAGCAGTACTTC. Translated, it gives CASSPLAGYSDRYEQYF.

By sample fraction, this clone is medium-sized (0.01 to 0.1%). The chain combines TRBV6-7 with TRBJ2-1, with D perhaps TRBD2 (5 bases). TRBV6-7 falls under the ORF class, with uncertain function. The CDR3 covers 16 residues. V was trimmed by 0 bases and J by 10 bases, leaving 19 bases between them. The CDR3 loop reads CASSYSNGSHRGEQFF. The CDR3, as DNA: TGTGCCAGCAGTTACTCGAATGGCAGTCACCGCGGGGAGCAGTTCTTC.

The chain is built from TRBV4-3 and TRBJ2-6, with 7 positions matching TRBD1. This CDR3 spans 17 amino acids. V was pared by 5 bases and J by 0 bases, with 7 bases of the junction left unmatched. Germline assignment: CDR1 LGHNA and CDR2 YSLEER. The CDR3 here is CASSARQGYSGANVLTF. The DNA for the CDR3 is TGCGCCAGCAGCGCCCGACAGGGATACTCTGGGGCCAACGTCCTGACTTTC.

The rearrangement joins TRBV18 to TRBJ1-2, with unresolved D. The V gene lost 2 bases and the J gene lost 1 base, with 8 bases spanning the gap. CDR1 and CDR2 (germline): KGHSH, LQKENI. The CDR3 is 14 residues long. This CDR3 is CASSPSADNYGYTF. The CDR3 nucleotides read TGTGCCAGCTCACCATCGGCGGATAACTATGGCTACACCTTC.